These T cell receptor beta chains were read from a single sample in a study of cytotoxic CD8 clonotypes in ibrutinib-treated CLL. Measured with immunoSEQ multiplex PCR; TCRdb has only the in-frame clones, and not every one. Found here are approximately 100,000 clones, roughly three quarters of them singletons; the top ten hold about 22%. Material: PBMCs, obtained after 24 months of ibrutinib treatment. These receptors were taken from a human donor with chronic lymphocytic leukemia. CDR3s include the opening cysteine and the closing phenylalanine or tryptophan. Each record gives: V gene, D gene, J gene, clone size, CDR3 protein, CDR3 DNA. A D gene is named only where the DNA matches it firmly. Size tells how often a clone was seen (once, few, many) or the class of an expanded clone, and some rows leave it out.

v_gene: TRBV5-1
d_gene: TRBD1
j_gene: TRBJ1-2
abundance: NA
CDR3aa: CASSSQGANYGYTF
CDR3nt: TGCGCCAGCAGCTCTCAGGGGGCTAACTATGGCTACACCTTC

v_gene: TRBV4-1
d_gene: NA
j_gene: TRBJ1-6
abundance: NA
CDR3aa: CASSQDAGKSFSPLHF
CDR3nt: TGCGCCAGCAGCCAAGATGCAGGGAAAAGCTTTTCACCCCTCCACTTT

v_gene: TRBV9
d_gene: NA
j_gene: TRBJ1-6
abundance: NA
CDR3aa: CASSASISDSNYNSPLHF
CDR3nt: TGTGCCAGCAGCGCCTCCATCAGTGACAGCAACTATAATTCACCCCTCCACTTT

v_gene: TRBV27
d_gene: NA
j_gene: TRBJ2-1
abundance: few
CDR3aa: CASSLYGNEQFF
CDR3nt: TGTGCCAGCAGTTTATACGGCAATGAGCAGTTCTTC

v_gene: TRBV7-9
d_gene: NA
j_gene: TRBJ1-1
abundance: once
CDR3aa: CASSFWADPYTEAFF
CDR3nt: TGTGCCAGCAGCTTTTGGGCCGACCCATACACTGAAGCTTTCTTT

v_gene: TRBV18
d_gene: NA
j_gene: TRBJ2-2
abundance: NA
CDR3aa: CASSPGGHTGELFF
CDR3nt: TGTGCCAGCTCACCTGGGGGGCACACCGGGGAGCTGTTTTTT

v_gene: TRBV29-1
d_gene: TRBD1
j_gene: TRBJ2-5
abundance: once
CDR3aa: CSVIGTAQYF
CDR3nt: TGCAGCGTTATCGGGACAGCTCAGTACTTC

v_gene: TRBV28
d_gene: TRBD1
j_gene: TRBJ1-1
abundance: NA
CDR3aa: CASSVDRVMNTEAFF
CDR3nt: TGTGCCAGCAGTGTGGACAGGGTTATGAACACTGAAGCTTTCTTT

v_gene: TRBV7-2
d_gene: NA
j_gene: TRBJ1-4
abundance: NA
CDR3aa: CASSSRRGGNEKLFF
CDR3nt: TGTGCCAGCAGCTCCCGTAGGGGGGGTAATGAAAAACTGTTTTTT

v_gene: TRBV30
d_gene: NA
j_gene: TRBJ1-2
abundance: NA
CDR3aa: CAWSAGGASGYTF
CDR3nt: TGTGCCTGGAGCGCCGGGGGGGCGTCTGGCTACACCTTC

v_gene: TRBV2
d_gene: NA
j_gene: TRBJ1-5
abundance: few
CDR3aa: CASSLHPESQPQHF
CDR3nt: TGTGCCAGCAGTCTTCACCCGGAGAGCCAGCCCCAGCATTTT

v_gene: TRBV18
d_gene: TRBD2
j_gene: TRBJ2-1
abundance: NA
CDR3aa: CASSPPSGNNEQFF
CDR3nt: TGTGCCAGCTCACCACCTAGCGGGAACAATGAGCAGTTCTTC

v_gene: TRBV19
d_gene: NA
j_gene: TRBJ1-2
abundance: NA
CDR3aa: CASSILGEYGYTF
CDR3nt: TGTGCCAGTAGTATTCTGGGAGAGTATGGCTACACCTTC

v_gene: TRBV11-2
d_gene: NA
j_gene: TRBJ1-5
abundance: NA
CDR3aa: CASSLPTGGRHSNQPQHF
CDR3nt: TGTGCCAGCAGCTTACCCACCGGTGGCAGGCATAGCAATCAGCCCCAGCATTTT

v_gene: TRBV7-2
d_gene: TRBD2
j_gene: TRBJ2-7
abundance: NA
CDR3aa: CASSQGLAGYEQYF
CDR3nt: TGTGCCAGCAGCCAGGGACTAGCGGGCTACGAGCAGTACTTC

v_gene: TRBV6-5
d_gene: NA
j_gene: TRBJ2-7
abundance: NA
CDR3aa: CASSYRSSYEQYF
CDR3nt: TGTGCCAGCAGTTACAGGAGCTCCTACGAGCAGTACTTC

v_gene: TRBV11-2
d_gene: NA
j_gene: TRBJ1-4
abundance: NA
CDR3aa: CASSREFTTNEKLFF
CDR3nt: TGTGCCAGCAGCCGAGAGTTTACAACTAATGAAAAACTGTTTTTT

v_gene: TRBV20-1
d_gene: NA
j_gene: TRBJ2-7
abundance: few
CDR3aa: CSARDDDEQYF
CDR3nt: TGCAGTGCTAGAGATGACGACGAGCAGTACTTC

v_gene: TRBV19
d_gene: NA
j_gene: TRBJ1-1
abundance: NA
CDR3aa: CASSTPGARTEAFF
CDR3nt: TGTGCCAGTAGTACCCCAGGGGCGCGGACTGAAGCTTTCTTT

v_gene: TRBV5-1
d_gene: NA
j_gene: TRBJ1-1
abundance: NA
CDR3aa: CASSGEGYTEAFF
CDR3nt: TGCGCCAGCAGCGGCGAAGGGTACACTGAAGCTTTCTTT

v_gene: TRBV11-2
d_gene: NA
j_gene: TRBJ2-3
abundance: NA
CDR3aa: CASSLEGQRTDTQYF
CDR3nt: TGTGCCAGCAGCTTAGAGGGTCAACGCACAGATACGCAGTATTTT

v_gene: TRBV10-3
d_gene: NA
j_gene: TRBJ1-2
abundance: NA
CDR3aa: CAISELTADYGYTF
CDR3nt: TGTGCCATCAGTGAGTTGACCGCGGACTATGGCTACACCTTC

v_gene: TRBV15
d_gene: NA
j_gene: TRBJ2-7
abundance: NA
CDR3aa: CATEGPLTLEQYF
CDR3nt: TGTGCCACCGAAGGGCCGCTAACCCTCGAGCAGTACTTC

v_gene: TRBV7-2
d_gene: TRBD1
j_gene: TRBJ2-1
abundance: NA
CDR3aa: CASSPGGQGGNEQFF
CDR3nt: TGTGCCAGCAGCCCCGGGGGACAGGGGGGCAATGAGCAGTTCTTC

v_gene: TRBV9
d_gene: NA
j_gene: TRBJ2-3
abundance: once
CDR3aa: CASSVVGGTDTQYF
CDR3nt: TGTGCCAGCAGCGTAGTTGGAGGCACAGATACGCAGTATTTT

v_gene: TRBV29-1
d_gene: NA
j_gene: TRBJ2-7
abundance: NA
CDR3aa: CSVRRGSYEQYF
CDR3nt: TGCAGCGTTCGCAGGGGCTCCTACGAGCAGTACTTC

v_gene: TRBV19
d_gene: TRBD2
j_gene: TRBJ2-5
abundance: NA
CDR3aa: CASSIGTSLTETQYF
CDR3nt: TGTGCCAGTAGTATCGGGACTAGCCTTACGGAGACCCAGTACTTC

v_gene: TRBV7-9
d_gene: NA
j_gene: TRBJ1-5
abundance: NA
CDR3aa: CASSSEGKNSNQPQHF
CDR3nt: TGTGCCAGCAGCTCGGAGGGAAAAAATAGCAATCAGCCCCAGCATTTT

v_gene: TRBV30
d_gene: TRBD1
j_gene: TRBJ1-5
abundance: NA
CDR3aa: CAWSVGGQLVQPQHF
CDR3nt: TGTGCCTGGAGTGTGGGGGGACAGCTTGTTCAGCCCCAGCATTTT

v_gene: TRBV21-1
d_gene: NA
j_gene: TRBJ2-1
abundance: NA
CDR3aa: CASSKEPSVPPYNEQFF
CDR3nt: TGTGCCAGCAGCAAAGAGCCATCGGTCCCGCCCTACAATGAGCAGTTCTTC

v_gene: TRBV2
d_gene: TRBD2
j_gene: TRBJ2-5
abundance: NA
CDR3aa: CASSEATSGRETQYF
CDR3nt: TGTGCCAGCAGTGAAGCAACTAGCGGGAGAGAGACCCAGTACTTC

v_gene: TRBV5-6
d_gene: TRBD1
j_gene: TRBJ2-1
abundance: NA
CDR3aa: CASSLSDRGEQFF
CDR3nt: TGTGCCAGCAGCTTGTCGGACAGGGGGGAGCAGTTCTTC

v_gene: TRBV7-9
d_gene: NA
j_gene: TRBJ1-5
abundance: NA
CDR3aa: CASSLADSNQPQHF
CDR3nt: TGTGCCAGCAGCCTCGCGGACTCCAATCAGCCCCAGCATTTT

v_gene: TRBV19
d_gene: NA
j_gene: TRBJ2-7
abundance: NA
CDR3aa: CASQQEYPGLQYF
CDR3nt: TGTGCCAGTCAACAGGAGTACCCAGGACTGCAGTACTTC

v_gene: TRBV9
d_gene: NA
j_gene: TRBJ1-6
abundance: NA
CDR3aa: CASSVGQDANSPLHF
CDR3nt: TGTGCCAGCAGCGTAGGACAGGATGCTAATTCACCCCTCCACTTT